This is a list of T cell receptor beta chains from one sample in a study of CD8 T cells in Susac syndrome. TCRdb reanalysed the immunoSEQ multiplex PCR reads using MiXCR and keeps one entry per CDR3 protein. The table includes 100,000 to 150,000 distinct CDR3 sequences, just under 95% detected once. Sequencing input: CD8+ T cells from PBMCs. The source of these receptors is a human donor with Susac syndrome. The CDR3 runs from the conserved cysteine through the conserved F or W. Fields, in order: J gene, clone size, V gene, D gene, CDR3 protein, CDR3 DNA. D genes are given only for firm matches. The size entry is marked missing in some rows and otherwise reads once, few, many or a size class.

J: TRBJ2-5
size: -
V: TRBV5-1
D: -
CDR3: CASTLWGAVGISEETQYF
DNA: TGCGCCAGCACATTATGGGGAGCCGTGGGGATAAGTGAAGAGACCCAGTACTTC

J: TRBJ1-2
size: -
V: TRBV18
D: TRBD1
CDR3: CASSQDRGAGYTF
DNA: TGTGCCAGCTCACAGGACAGGGGGGCTGGCTACACCTTC

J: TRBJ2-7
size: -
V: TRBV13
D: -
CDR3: CASSLMTSRYYEQYF
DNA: TGTGCCAGCAGCTTAATGACTAGTCGATACTACGAGCAGTACTTC

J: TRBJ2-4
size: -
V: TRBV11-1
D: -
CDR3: CASSSAGLQVAKNIQYF
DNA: TGTGCCAGCAGCTCCGCGGGACTGCAGGTAGCCAAAAACATTCAGTACTTC

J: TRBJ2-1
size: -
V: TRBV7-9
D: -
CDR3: CASSLTINEQFF
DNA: TGTGCCAGCAGCTTAACGATAAATGAGCAGTTCTTC

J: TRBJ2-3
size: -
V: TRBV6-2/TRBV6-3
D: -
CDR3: CASSYFQETDTQYF
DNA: TGTGCCAGCAGTTACTTCCAGGAAACAGATACGCAGTATTTT

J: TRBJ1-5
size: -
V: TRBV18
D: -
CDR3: CASSPVSNQPQHF
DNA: TGTGCCAGCTCACCAGTTAGCAATCAGCCCCAGCATTTT

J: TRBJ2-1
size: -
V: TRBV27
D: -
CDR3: CASSSMGETYNEQFF
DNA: TGTGCCAGCAGTTCGATGGGGGAAACCTACAATGAGCAGTTCTTC

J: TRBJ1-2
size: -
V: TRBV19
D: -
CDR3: CASNQGPYGYTF
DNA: TGTGCCAGTAACCAGGGGCCCTATGGCTACACCTTC

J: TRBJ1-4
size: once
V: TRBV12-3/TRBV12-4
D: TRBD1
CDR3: CASSLAGTGDEKLFF
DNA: TGTGCCAGCAGTTTAGCCGGGACAGGGGATGAAAAACTGTTTTTT

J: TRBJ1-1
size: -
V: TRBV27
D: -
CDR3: CASSPLMGNTEAFF
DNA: TGTGCCAGCAGTCCACTCATGGGGAACACTGAAGCTTTCTTT

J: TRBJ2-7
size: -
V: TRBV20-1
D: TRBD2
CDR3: CSAPILAGGPSEQYF
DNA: TGCAGTGCGCCCATACTAGCGGGAGGGCCCAGCGAGCAGTACTTC

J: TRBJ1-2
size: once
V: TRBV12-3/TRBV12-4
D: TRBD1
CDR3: CASSLQGAGAGYTF
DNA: TGTGCCAGCAGTTTACAGGGGGCAGGGGCCGGCTACACCTTC

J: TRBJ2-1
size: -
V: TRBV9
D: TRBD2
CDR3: CASSGTRTSEAYNEQFF
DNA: TGTGCCAGCAGCGGTACTCGGACTAGCGAAGCTTACAATGAGCAGTTCTTC

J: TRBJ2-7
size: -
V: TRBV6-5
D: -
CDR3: CAIVRGSYEQYF
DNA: TGTGCCATCGTCAGGGGTTCGTACGAGCAGTACTTC

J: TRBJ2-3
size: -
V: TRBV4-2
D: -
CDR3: CASSGGLEVDTQYF
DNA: TGTGCCAGCAGCGGGGGACTTGAAGTAGATACGCAGTATTTT

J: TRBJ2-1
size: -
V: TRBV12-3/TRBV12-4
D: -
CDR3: CASSRTPNIPNEQFF
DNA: TGTGCCAGCAGCCGGACACCTAATATTCCCAATGAGCAGTTCTTC

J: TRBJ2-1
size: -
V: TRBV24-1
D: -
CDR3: CATSASERGHEQFF
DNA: TGTGCCACCAGTGCTAGCGAAAGAGGGCATGAGCAGTTCTTC

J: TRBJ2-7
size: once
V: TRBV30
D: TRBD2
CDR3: CAWSASGGVDEQYF
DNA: TGTGCCTGGAGCGCGTCGGGGGGAGTAGACGAGCAGTACTTC

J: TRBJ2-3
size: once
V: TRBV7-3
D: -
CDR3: CASSLTGISTDTQYF
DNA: TGTGCCAGCAGCTTAACGGGGATTAGCACAGATACGCAGTATTTT

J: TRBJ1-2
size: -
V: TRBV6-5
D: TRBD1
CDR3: CASSWDRGGYGYTF
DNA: TGTGCCAGCAGCTGGGACAGGGGAGGCTATGGCTACACCTTC

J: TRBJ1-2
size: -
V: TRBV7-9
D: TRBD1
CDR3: CASSLAQGADYGYTF
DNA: TGTGCCAGCAGCTTAGCTCAGGGGGCGGACTATGGCTACACCTTC

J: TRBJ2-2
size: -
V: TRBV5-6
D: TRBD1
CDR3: CASSRTGDDTGELFF
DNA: TGTGCCAGCAGCCGGACAGGGGATGACACCGGGGAGCTGTTTTTT

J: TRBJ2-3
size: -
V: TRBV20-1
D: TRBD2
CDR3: CSARTSLAQGWITSTDTQYF
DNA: TGCAGTGCTAGGACCTCACTAGCGCAAGGGTGGATTACTAGCACAGATACGCAGTATTTT

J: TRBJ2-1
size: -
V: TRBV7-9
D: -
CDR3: CASSGTASNEQFF
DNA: TGTGCCAGCAGCGGGACGGCCTCGAATGAGCAGTTCTTC

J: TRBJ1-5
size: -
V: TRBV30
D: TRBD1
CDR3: CAWSLGQGFNQPQHF
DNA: TGTGCCTGGAGCCTGGGACAGGGGTTCAATCAGCCCCAGCATTTT

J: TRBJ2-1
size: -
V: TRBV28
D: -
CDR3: CASIKRQGIYNEQFF
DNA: TGTGCCAGCATAAAGCGGCAGGGAATCTACAATGAGCAGTTCTTC

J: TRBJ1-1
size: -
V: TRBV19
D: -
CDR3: CASIRGLRKAFF
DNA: TGTGCCAGTATCCGTGGGCTGCGCAAAGCTTTCTTT

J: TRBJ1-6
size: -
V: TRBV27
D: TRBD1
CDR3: CASSLSGTDNSPLHF
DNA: TGTGCCAGCAGTTTAAGTGGGACAGATAATTCACCCCTCCACTTT

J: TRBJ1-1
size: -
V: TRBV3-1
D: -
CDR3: CASSQEEASYWNTEAFF
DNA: TGTGCCAGCAGCCAAGAAGAGGCAAGTTATTGGAACACTGAAGCTTTCTTT

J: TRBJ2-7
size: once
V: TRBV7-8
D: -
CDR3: CASSFEDTLPSYEQYF
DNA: TGTGCCAGCAGCTTCGAGGACACTCTCCCCTCCTACGAGCAGTACTTC

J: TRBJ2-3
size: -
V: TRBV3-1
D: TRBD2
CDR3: CASSQVAGGADTQYF
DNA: TGTGCCAGCAGCCAGGTAGCGGGAGGCGCAGATACGCAGTATTTT

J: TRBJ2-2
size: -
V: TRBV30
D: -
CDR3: CAWSVSGRDAGELFF
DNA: TGTGCCTGGAGTGTTTCGGGCAGAGATGCCGGGGAGCTGTTTTTT

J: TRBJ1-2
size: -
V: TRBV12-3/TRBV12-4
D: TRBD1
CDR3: CASSEPGTAYGYTF
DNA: TGTGCCAGCAGCGAACCCGGGACAGCCTATGGCTACACCTTC

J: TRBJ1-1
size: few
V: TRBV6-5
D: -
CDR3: CASSLGGFAEAFF
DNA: TGTGCCAGCAGTCTGGGGGGGTTTGCTGAAGCTTTCTTT

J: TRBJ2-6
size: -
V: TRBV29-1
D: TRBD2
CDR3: CSVRGVRGANVLTF
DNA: TGCAGCGTCCGGGGGGTGCGAGGGGCCAACGTCCTGACTTTC

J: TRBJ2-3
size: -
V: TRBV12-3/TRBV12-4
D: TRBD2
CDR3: CASRPLAGATDTQYF
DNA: TGTGCCAGCAGGCCGCTAGCGGGGGCCACAGATACGCAGTATTTT

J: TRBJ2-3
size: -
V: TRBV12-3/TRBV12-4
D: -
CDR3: CASSDPEDTDTQYF
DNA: TGTGCCAGCAGTGACCCTGAGGACACAGATACGCAGTATTTT

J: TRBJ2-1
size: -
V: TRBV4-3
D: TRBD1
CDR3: CASSQEYPPTGGGSDEQFF
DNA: TGCGCCAGCAGCCAAGAATATCCCCCGACAGGGGGCGGTTCCGATGAGCAGTTCTTC

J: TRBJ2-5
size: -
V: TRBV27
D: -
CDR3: CASSLSSEGLETQYF
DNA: TGTGCCAGCAGTTTATCCTCGGAGGGGCTTGAGACCCAGTACTTC

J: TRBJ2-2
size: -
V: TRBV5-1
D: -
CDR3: CASGRAENTGELFF
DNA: TGCGCCAGCGGACGAGCGGAGAACACCGGGGAGCTGTTTTTT

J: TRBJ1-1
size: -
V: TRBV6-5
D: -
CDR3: CASSYFGRGNTEAFF
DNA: TGTGCCAGCAGTTACTTCGGTCGGGGGAACACTGAAGCTTTCTTT

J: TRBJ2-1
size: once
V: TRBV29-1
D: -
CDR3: CSVPDWGDEQFF
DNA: TGCAGCGTCCCAGATTGGGGCGATGAGCAGTTCTTC

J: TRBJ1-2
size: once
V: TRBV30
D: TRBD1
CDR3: CAWRFLRQGVNYGYTF
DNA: TGTGCCTGGAGGTTTCTTAGGCAGGGGGTAAACTATGGCTACACCTTC

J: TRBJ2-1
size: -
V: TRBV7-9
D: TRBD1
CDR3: CASSSQTGGYNEQFF
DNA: TGTGCCAGCAGCTCGCAGACAGGGGGTTACAATGAGCAGTTCTTC

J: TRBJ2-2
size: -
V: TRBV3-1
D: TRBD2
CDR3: CASSQDIAGGPTGELFF
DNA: TGTGCCAGCAGCCAAGATATCGCGGGAGGGCCGACCGGGGAGCTGTTTTTT